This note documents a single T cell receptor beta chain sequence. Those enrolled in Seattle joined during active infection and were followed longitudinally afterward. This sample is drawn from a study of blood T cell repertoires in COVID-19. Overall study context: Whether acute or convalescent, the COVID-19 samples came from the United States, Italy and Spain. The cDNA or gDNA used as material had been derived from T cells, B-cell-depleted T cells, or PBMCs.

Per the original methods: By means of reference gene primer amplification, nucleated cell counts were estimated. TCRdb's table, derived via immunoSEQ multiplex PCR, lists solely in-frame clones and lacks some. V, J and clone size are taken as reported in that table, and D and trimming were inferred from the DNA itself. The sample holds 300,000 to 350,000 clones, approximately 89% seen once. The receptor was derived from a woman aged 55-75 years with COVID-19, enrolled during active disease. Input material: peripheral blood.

The CDR3: CASSLMVGAYNEQFF. CDR3 sequence (DNA): TGTGCCAGCAGCTTAATGGTGGGAGCCTACAATGAGCAGTTCTTC. This chain joins TRBV7-3 and TRBJ2-1; TRBD2 might be the D (5 bases). Deletions cut 1 base from V and 2 bases from J, with 9 bases between. Germline V CDR1 and CDR2: SGHTA, FQGTGA. This CDR3 contains 15 residues.